This TCR beta chain was observed in a study of cytomegalovirus exposure and HLA in healthy donors. Notes on the study in general: Using a false discovery rate of 0.05, a later analysis showed that approximately 17,000 TCR beta sequences were associated with HLA alleles. An apparent linkage of common viral pathogens to several of the most significant clusters emerged in a later analysis. In an earlier analysis, in fewer than 700 donors, most V segments appeared productive either ~90% or ~30% of the time.

Points on this clone: Its antigen is still unknown.

Primers: 60 Vbeta forward and 13 Jbeta reverse. The protocol was immunoSEQ multiplex PCR, while the TCRdb copy is restricted to in-frame clones and leaves out a portion. This sample carries 150,000 to 200,000 clones, 75% to 80% of them seen once, and the ten largest clones take roughly 13%. The sequence was obtained from a man aged 45-65 years in good health and CMV-seropositive. Sequencing was performed on PBMCs.

In DNA, the CDR3 is TGTGCCAGCAGTTACTCTTTCGGGGACTCATATGGCTACACCTTC. Protein product: CASSYSFGDSYGYTF. This chain joins TRBV6-5 and TRBJ1-2, with D tentatively TRBD1 (5 bases). This CDR3 spans 15 amino acids. Germline V CDR1 and CDR2: MNHEY, SVGAGI. The V end lost 0 bases, the J end lost 5 bases, and 13 bases lay between the germline ends.